The clone carrying this T cell receptor beta chain was seen at least ten times. This sample is part of a study of CD8 T cells in ankylosing spondylitis. The ends were cut back, 1 base at V and 3 bases at J, with 7 bases in the middle. Germline CDR1 is SGHRS and CDR2 is YFSETQ. CDR3 size: 13 residues. TCRdb processed the 5' RACE reads anew with MiXCR; each CDR3 protein has one entry. In the table there are 200,000 or so distinct CDR3 sequences, roughly 24% of which are singletons. The sequencing input was blood, either unsorted or a sorted T cell fraction (not recorded which). V usage is TRBV5-1 and J usage is TRBJ1-1; D is uncertain. The TCR sequence derives from a male donor with ankylosing spondylitis or in good health (not recorded which). The CDR3 coding sequence is TGCGCCAGCAGCTTGAGCGGGGACACTGAAGCTTTCTTT. Its protein product is CASSLSGDTEAFF. Full variable domain (rest looked up from reference TRBV5-1 and TRBJ1-1): KAGVTQTPRYLIKTRGQQVTLSCSPISGHRSVSWYQQTPGQGLQFLFEYFSETQRNKGNFPGRFSGRQFSNSRSEMNVSTLELGDSALYLCASSLSGDTEAFFGQGTRLTVV.